This TCR beta chain is from a study of technical replicates of blood from several donors. Trimming took off 3 bases at V and 3 bases at J, with 9 bases between the two ends. The CDR3 covers 14 residues. Looked up from germline, CDR1 is MNHNS and CDR2 is SASEGT. The method was immunoSEQ multiplex PCR; TCRdb's version includes in-frame clones alone and lacks a portion of them. The sample has more than 65,000 clones; around 90% are singletons. Sequenced: T cells isolated from PBMCs. The genes are TRBV6-1 and TRBJ1-5, with TRBD1 as a possible D gene (5 bases). The TCR originated in a human donor in good health. The CDR3 DNA follows: TGTGCCAGCAGTGAGAGACAGAACAATCAGCCCCAGCATTTT. This codes for CASSERQNNQPQHF.